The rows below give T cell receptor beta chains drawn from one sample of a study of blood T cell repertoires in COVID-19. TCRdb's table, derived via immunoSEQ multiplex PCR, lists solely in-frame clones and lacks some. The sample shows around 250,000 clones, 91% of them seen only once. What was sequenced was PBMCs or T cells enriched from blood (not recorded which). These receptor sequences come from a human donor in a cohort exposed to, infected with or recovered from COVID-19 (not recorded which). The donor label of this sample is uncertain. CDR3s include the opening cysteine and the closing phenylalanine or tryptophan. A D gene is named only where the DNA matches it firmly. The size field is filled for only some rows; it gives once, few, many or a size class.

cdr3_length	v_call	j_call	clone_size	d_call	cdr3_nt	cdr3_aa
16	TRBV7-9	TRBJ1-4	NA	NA	TGTGCCAGCAGCCTCCACGCGGGGGAATCTAATGAAAAACTGTTTTTT	CASSLHAGESNEKLFF
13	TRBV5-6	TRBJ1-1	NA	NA	TGTGCCAGCAGCTTTGGGGCCCCCGCTGAAGCTTTCTTT	CASSFGAPAEAFF
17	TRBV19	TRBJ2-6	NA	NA	TGTGCCAGTAGTATAAGACCTTTCCTGGGCGGGGCCAACGTCCTGACTTTC	CASSIRPFLGGANVLTF
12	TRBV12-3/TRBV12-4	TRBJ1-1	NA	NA	TGTGCCAGCAGTTTGCGTGAACTTGAAGCTTTCTTT	CASSLRELEAFF
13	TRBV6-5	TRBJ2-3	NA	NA	TGTGCCAGCCGAGGGCCTAACACAGATACGCAGTATTTT	CASRGPNTDTQYF
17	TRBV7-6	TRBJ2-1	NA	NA	TGTGCCAGCAGCTTGCCCCTACAGGGCCTACACCCCAATGAGCAGTTCTTC	CASSLPLQGLHPNEQFF
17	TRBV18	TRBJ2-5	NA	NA	TGTGCCAGCTCACCACCACAAGGGGCCGAACCTCAAGAGACCCAGTACTTC	CASSPPQGAEPQETQYF
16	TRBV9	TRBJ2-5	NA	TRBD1	TGTGCCAGCAGCGAGGGGGCCGGGACAGGTAGGGAGACCCAGTACTTC	CASSEGAGTGRETQYF
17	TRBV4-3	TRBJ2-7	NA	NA	TGCGCCAGCAGCCAAGAGAATCTGAGGGATGGGGCCTACGAGCAGTACTTC	CASSQENLRDGAYEQYF
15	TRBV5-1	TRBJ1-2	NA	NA	TGCGCCAGCAGCTTATCCCCCGGGGCTAACTATGGCTACACCTTC	CASSLSPGANYGYTF
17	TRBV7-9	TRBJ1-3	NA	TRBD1	TGTGCCAGCAGCCCGTCAACCGGGACAGGGACTGGAAACACCATATATTTT	CASSPSTGTGTGNTIYF
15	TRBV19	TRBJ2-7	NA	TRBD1	TGTGCCAGTACCGCGGGACAGGGGCTTTTCTACGAGCAGTACTTC	CASTAGQGLFYEQYF
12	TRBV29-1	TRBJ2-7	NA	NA	TGCAGCGTGACGGGGGTTATGGGCGAGCAGTACTTC	CSVTGVMGEQYF
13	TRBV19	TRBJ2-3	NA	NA	TGTGCCAGTAGTGAAACTAGCACAGATACGCAGTATTTT	CASSETSTDTQYF
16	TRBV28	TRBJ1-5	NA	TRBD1	TGTGCCAGCAGTTTGGGGACAGGGGGCACCCTTCAGCCCCAGCATTTT	CASSLGTGGTLQPQHF
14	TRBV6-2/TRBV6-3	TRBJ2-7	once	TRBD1	TGTGCCAGCAGTTCGGGGACAGGGGTCTACGAGCAGTACTTC	CASSSGTGVYEQYF
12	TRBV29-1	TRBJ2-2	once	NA	TGCAGCGTTGTTCAGAACACCGGGGAGCTGTTTTTT	CSVVQNTGELFF
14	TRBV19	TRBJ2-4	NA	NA	TGTGCCAGTAGTATGCGGCAGGGCGAAAACATTCAGTACTTC	CASSMRQGENIQYF
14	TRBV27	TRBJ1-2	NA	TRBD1	TGTGCCACCACAAGCACGGACAGGTCCTATGGCTACACCTTC	CATTSTDRSYGYTF
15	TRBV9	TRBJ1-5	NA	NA	TGTGCCAGCAGCGTAGGGTTGAGGGGCAATCAGCCCCAGCATTTT	CASSVGLRGNQPQHF
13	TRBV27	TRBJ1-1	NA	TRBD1	TGTGCCAGCACTGACAGGGGAGGGACTGAAGCTTTCTTT	CASTDRGGTEAFF
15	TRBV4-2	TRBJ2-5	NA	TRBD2	TGTGCCAGCAGGGAAAGGACTAGCGTTAGGGAGACCCAGTACTTC	CASRERTSVRETQYF
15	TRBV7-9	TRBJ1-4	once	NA	TGTGCCAGCAGCCCTCCCAGGGAAGCTAATGAAAAACTGTTTTTT	CASSPPREANEKLFF
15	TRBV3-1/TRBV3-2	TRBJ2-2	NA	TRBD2	TGTGCCAGCAGCCGTCTAGCGGGGCAAACCGGGGAGCTGTTTTTT	CASSRLAGQTGELFF
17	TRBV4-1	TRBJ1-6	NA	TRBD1	TGCGCCAGCAGCCAAGACTGGGGGACAGCGTTGGATTCACCCCTCCACTTT	CASSQDWGTALDSPLHF
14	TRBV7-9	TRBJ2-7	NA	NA	TGTGCCAGCAGCTCAAGAAACAGGGTCTACGAGCAGTACTTC	CASSSRNRVYEQYF
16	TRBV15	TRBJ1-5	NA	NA	TGTGCCACCAGCAGAGATTGGAGGGGCGCCAATCAGCCCCAGCATTTT	CATSRDWRGANQPQHF
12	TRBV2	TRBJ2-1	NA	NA	TGTGCCAGCAGCCCCGCCGGGGTGGAGCAGTTCTTC	CASSPAGVEQFF
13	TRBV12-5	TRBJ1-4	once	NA	TGTGCTAGTGGTTTGTGGGGTAGGAGGGACCTGTTTTTT	CASGLWGRRDLFF
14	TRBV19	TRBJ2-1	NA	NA	TGTGCCAGTAGTATCAGGGCCCCCTACAATGAGCAGTTCTTC	CASSIRAPYNEQFF
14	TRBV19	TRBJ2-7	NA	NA	TGTGCCAGTAGTGCGACGACACTTACCTACGAGCAGTACTTC	CASSATTLTYEQYF
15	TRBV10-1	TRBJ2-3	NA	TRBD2	TGCGCCAGCAGTGAGACAGCGGGGGTCTCAGGTACGCAGTATTTT	CASSETAGVSGTQYF
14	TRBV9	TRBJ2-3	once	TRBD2	TGTGCCAGCAGCCAACTAGCGAACCCAGATACGCAGTATTTT	CASSQLANPDTQYF
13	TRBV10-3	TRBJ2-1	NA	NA	TGTGCCATCAGTGTTGTCGAAGAGAATGAGCAGTTCTTC	CAISVVEENEQFF
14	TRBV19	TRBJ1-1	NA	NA	TGTGCCAGTAGTCCCCAGGGAGGTAGCACTGAAGCTTTCTTT	CASSPQGGSTEAFF
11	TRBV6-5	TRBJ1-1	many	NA	TGTGCCAGCAGTTACGGGGAGGAAGCTTTCTTT	CASSYGEEAFF
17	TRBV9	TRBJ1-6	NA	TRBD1	TGTGCCAGCAGCGTAGAGACAGGGACCTCCTTTAATTCACCCCTCCACTTT	CASSVETGTSFNSPLHF
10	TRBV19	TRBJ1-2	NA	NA	TGTGCCAGTTTCTCGGGTGGCTACACCTTC	CASFSGGYTF